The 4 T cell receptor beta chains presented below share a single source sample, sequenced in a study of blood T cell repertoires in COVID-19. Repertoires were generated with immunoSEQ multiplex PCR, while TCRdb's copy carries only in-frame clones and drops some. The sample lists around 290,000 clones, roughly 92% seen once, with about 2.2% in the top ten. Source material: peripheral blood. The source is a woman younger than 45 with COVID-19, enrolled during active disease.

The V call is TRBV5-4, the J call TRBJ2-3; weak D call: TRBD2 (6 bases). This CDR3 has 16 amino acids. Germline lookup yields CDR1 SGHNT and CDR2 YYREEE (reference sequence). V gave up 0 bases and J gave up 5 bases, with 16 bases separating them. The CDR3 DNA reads TGTGCCAGCAGCTTGGAAGTTAGCGGAGGGGTAGATACGCAGTATTTT. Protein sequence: CASSLEVSGGVDTQYF.

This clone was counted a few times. CDR3 DNA sequence: TGTGCCAGCAGCATTGACAGGGTGGGGGTGAACACTGAAGCTTTCTTT. As protein: CASSIDRVGVNTEAFF. The V gene is TRBV5-4, the J gene TRBJ1-1, with TRBD1 identical over 7 bases. The CDR3 spans 16 residues. After removal of 4 bases from V and 0 bases from J, the junction contained 9 bases not matched to a gene. Germline V CDR1 and CDR2: SGHNT, YYREEE (reference sequence).

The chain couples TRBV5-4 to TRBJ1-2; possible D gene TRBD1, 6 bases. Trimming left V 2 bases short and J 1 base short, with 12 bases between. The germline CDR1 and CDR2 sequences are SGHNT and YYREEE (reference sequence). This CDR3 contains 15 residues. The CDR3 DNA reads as TGTGCCAGCAGCTTAAGGGCAGGGGTTAACTATGGCTACACCTTC. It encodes CASSLRAGVNYGYTF.

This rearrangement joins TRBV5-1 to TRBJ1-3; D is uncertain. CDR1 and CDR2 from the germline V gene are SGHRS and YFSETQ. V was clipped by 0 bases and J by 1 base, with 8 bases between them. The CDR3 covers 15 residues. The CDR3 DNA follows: TGCGCCAGCAGCTTGGCCGAGGGATCTGGAAACACCATATATTTT. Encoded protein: CASSLAEGSGNTIYF.